The 25 T cell receptor beta chains in this list originate from one sample, sequenced in a study of T cell responses to AZD1222 COVID-19 vaccine. Clones were sequenced by immunoSEQ multiplex PCR, and TCRdb holds only the in-frame ones, with some missing. The repertoire holds approximately 84,000 clones, with around 87% as singletons. The source material was peripheral blood, sampled 28 days after the second AZD1222 dose. Receptor source: an adult who received the AZD1222 COVID-19 vaccine.

This chain links TRBV5-1 with TRBJ1-2, with TRBD1 as a possible D gene (6 bases). Trimming took 0 bases from V and 6 from J, leaving 9 bases between them. Germline loops: CDR1 SGHRS, CDR2 YFSETQ. The CDR3 has 13 amino acids. In nucleotides, the CDR3 is TGCGCCAGCAGCTTGGCCGAGGGGGATGGCTACACCTTC. It codes for CASSLAEGDGYTF.

The rearrangement joins TRBV3-1 (or the pseudogene TRBV3-2) to TRBJ1-1; TRBD1 matches at 11 bases. The CDR3 loop spans 17 amino acids. V was pared by 4 bases and J by 0 bases, with 7 bases of the junction left unmatched. Germline CDR1 is LGHDT and CDR2 is YNNKEL (reference sequence). CDR3 amino acids: CASSLGTGGWVNTEAFF. The CDR3 DNA sequence: TGTGCCAGCAGCCTGGGGACAGGGGGTTGGGTGAACACTGAAGCTTTCTTT.

The chain employs TRBV18 and TRBJ1-4; D gene ambiguous. V lost 0 bases to trimming and J lost 6 bases, with 8 bases between them. This CDR3 is built from 14 residues. Germline V lookup: CDR1 KGHSH, CDR2 LQKENI. CDR3 amino acids: CASSPPGYDEKLFF. The CDR3, as DNA: TGTGCCAGCTCACCACCGGGTTACGATGAAAAACTGTTTTTT. Using reference TRBV18 and TRBJ1-4 for the parts outside the CDR3, the full variable domain is NAGVMQNPRHLVRRRGQEARLRCSPMKGHSHVYWYRQLPEEGLKFMVYLQKENIIDESGMPKERFSAEFPKEGPSILRIQQVVRGDSAAYFCASSPPGYDEKLFFGSGTQLSVL.

This rearrangement joins TRBV5-4 to TRBJ2-7; D may be TRBD1 (6 bases). CDR3 length: 13 residues. Trimming cost V 2 bases and J 3 bases, with 9 bases left between them. Germline assignment: CDR1 SGHNT and CDR2 YYREEE (reference sequence). CDR3 in amino acids: CASSFDRNYEQYF. The CDR3 coding sequence is TGTGCCAGCAGCTTTGACAGGAACTACGAGCAGTACTTC.

This sequence joins TRBV19 and TRBJ2-5; no clear D. V lost 3 bases to trimming and J lost 4 bases, with 6 bases between them. CDR3 size: 12 residues. Germline-derived CDR1 and CDR2 are LNHDA and SQIVND (reference sequence). The CDR3 loop reads CASSMKGETQYF. As DNA, the CDR3 is TGTGCCAGTAGTATGAAGGGAGAGACCCAGTACTTC.

The rearrangement uses TRBV19 and TRBJ1-1, with D unclear. This CDR3 region has 13 residues. V was pared by 0 bases and J by 6 bases, with 8 bases between. The germline CDR1 and CDR2 sequences are LNHDA and SQIVND (reference sequence). CDR3 in amino acids: CASSIDLLAEAFF. CDR3 in DNA: TGTGCCAGTAGTATAGATCTTCTGGCTGAAGCTTTCTTT.

V and J are TRBV11-2 and TRBJ1-1; D is uncertain. Trimming took off 4 bases at V and 1 base at J, with 10 bases between the two ends. The CDR3 length is 14 residues. Per germline, CDR1 SGHAT and CDR2 FQNNGV. The CDR3 is CASSSISRNTEAFF. The CDR3, as DNA: TGTGCCAGCAGCTCTATTTCCAGGAACACTGAAGCTTTCTTT.

The chain links TRBV6-1 to TRBJ1-5; D is unresolved. Germline CDR1 is MNHNS and CDR2 is SASEGT. V was shortened by 2 bases and J by 3 bases, with 11 bases between the two germline ends. The length of the CDR3 is 15 residues. The CDR3 DNA reads TGTGCCAGCAGTGAATGGTACAGCCTCAATCAGCCCCAGCATTTT. This encodes CASSEWYSLNQPQHF.

The rearrangement links TRBV20-1 to TRBJ1-2; D gene ambiguous. Germline CDR1 DFQATT, CDR2 SNEGSKA (reference sequence). Trimming pared 3 bases from V and 6 bases from J, leaving 14 bases between. There are 13 residues in the CDR3. CDR3 coding DNA: TGCAGTGCTAGTCTACCCGAACTTGATGGCTACACCTTC. The encoded protein is CSASLPELDGYTF.

The genes are TRBV10-1 and TRBJ2-2; TRBD1 or TRBD2 may be the D gene (5 bases each). CDR3 length: 12 residues. Trimming removed 11 bases at V and 6 bases at J, with 13 bases between. Germline values: CDR1 WNHNN, CDR2 SYGVQD (reference sequence). The CDR3 region is CAGQGSAGELFF. The CDR3 DNA follows: TGCGCCGGGCAGGGTAGCGCCGGGGAGCTGTTTTTT.

The V gene is TRBV7-9, the J gene TRBJ2-7; the D gene is possibly TRBD2 (5 bases). The germline V gene has CDR1 SEHNR and CDR2 FQNEAQ (reference sequence). V lost 4 bases and J lost 1, with 26 bases in between. The CDR3 is 19 residues long. This CDR3 is CASSSPDSATSVGSYEQYF. The CDR3 DNA reads as TGTGCCAGCAGCTCGCCCGACTCCGCTACTAGTGTAGGATCCTACGAGCAGTACTTC.

In this sample, this clone turned up once. This rearrangement joins TRBV19 to TRBJ1-4; tentatively, D is TRBD1 (6 bases). Germline V CDR1 and CDR2: LNHDA, SQIVND (reference sequence). CDR3 size: 15 residues. Trimming took 3 bases from V and 8 from J, leaving 16 bases between them. In DNA, the CDR3 is TGTGCCAGTAGTATTCAGGCAGGGGCCTACGAAAAACTGTTTTTT. Amino acid sequence: CASSIQAGAYEKLFF.

The J gene is TRBJ2-7, the V gene TRBV2, with 10 bases that match TRBD2. V lost 2 bases, J lost 3 bases, and 4 bases stayed unmatched. From germline, CDR1 is SNHLY and CDR2 FYNNEI. This CDR3 region has 15 residues. The CDR3 region has the DNA TGTGCCAGCAGTGAATGGGCTAGCGGGAGCTACGAGCAGTACTTC. It yields the protein CASSEWASGSYEQYF. Full variable domain (remainder filled in from reference TRBV2 and TRBJ2-7): EPEVTQTPSHQVTQMGQEVILRCVPISNHLYFYWYRQILGQKVEFLVSFYNNEISEKSEIFDDQFSVERPDGSNFTLKIRSTKLEDSAMYFCASSEWASGSYEQYFGPGTRLTVT.

This clone was found once. This rearrangement joins TRBV11-2 to TRBJ1-5; possibly TRBD1 for D (6 bases). Looked up from germline, CDR1 is SGHAT and CDR2 is FQNNGV. The CDR3 is made up of 13 amino acids. Trimming removed 3 bases at V and 6 bases at J, with 9 bases between. The CDR3 reads CASSLDRGQPQHF. In DNA form, the CDR3 reads TGTGCCAGCAGCTTGGACAGAGGTCAGCCCCAGCATTTT.

The chain joins TRBV29-1 to TRBJ2-7; D call uncertain. The CDR3 covers 13 residues. Germline CDR1 SQVTM, CDR2 ANQGSEA. V lost 0 bases and J 4 bases, leaving 10 bases between the germline ends. The CDR3 DNA reads TGCAGCGTTGAAGATCGGAGTGCGTACGAGCAGTACTTC. Translated: CSVEDRSAYEQYF.

The chain uses TRBV7-8 and TRBJ1-3, with D possibly matching TRBD1 (6 bases). The V end was cut by 2 bases, the J end by 0 bases, with 11 bases between. The CDR3 runs to 16 residues. Germline CDR1 is SGHVS and CDR2 is FQNEAQ. The CDR3 loop reads CASSLLQGSSGNTIYF. Here the CDR3 DNA reads TGTGCCAGCAGCTTACTACAGGGCAGCTCTGGAAACACCATATATTTT.

This clone was seen only once. The chain joins TRBV27 to TRBJ2-1; TRBD2 aligns across 10 bases. There are 15 residues in the CDR3. Germline-derived CDR1 and CDR2 are MNHEY and SMNVEV (reference sequence). The V gene end was trimmed by 2 bases and the J gene end by 7 bases; junction bases not matched to a gene: 5. DNA of the CDR3: TGTGCCAGCAGTTTAAGTCTAGCGGGAGTTAATGAGCAGTTCTTC. Amino acid sequence: CASSLSLAGVNEQFF.

The V and J genes are TRBV2 and TRBJ1-6; D remains unclear. Deletions cut 8 bases from V and 4 bases from J, with 9 bases between. Germline V lookup: CDR1 SNHLY, CDR2 FYNNEI. The CDR3 is made up of 13 amino acids. CDR3 sequence: CASVLEYNSPLHF. DNA for the CDR3: TGTGCCAGCGTATTAGAGTATAATTCACCCCTCCACTTT.

The chain joins TRBV9 to TRBJ1-1; no clear D gene. The germline V gene encodes CDR1 SGDLS and CDR2 YYNGEE. The CDR3 loop spans 14 amino acids. V was cut by 7 bases and J by 1 base, with 14 bases left in between. Here the CDR3 DNA reads TGTGCCAGCGATGAGTTGGGATCGAACACTGAAGCTTTCTTT. It yields the protein CASDELGSNTEAFF.

The chain couples TRBV7-3 to TRBJ2-1; D is undetermined. CDR1 is SGHTA, CDR2 FQGTGA, per germline. This CDR3 is 13 amino acids long. V shed 5 bases and J shed 6 bases, with 11 bases lying between them. CDR3 DNA sequence: TGTGCCAGCAGCCACGAGGTTATCAATGAGCAGTTCTTC. This codes for CASSHEVINEQFF.

This clone showed up many times. The chain combines TRBV27 with TRBJ2-1, with D perhaps TRBD1 (5 bases). The V gene's germline CDR1 is MNHEY and CDR2 SMNVEV (reference sequence). The V end was cut by 3 bases, the J end by 7 bases, with 10 bases between. The CDR3 covers 13 residues. Written as DNA, the CDR3 is TGTGCCAGCAGTTTGTCCCGACAGAATGAGCAGTTCTTC. Its translation is CASSLSRQNEQFF.

The V call is TRBV10-3, the J call TRBJ2-4; 9 positions match TRBD1. The CDR3 is 15 residues long. V was pared by 5 bases and J by 9 bases, with 11 bases of the junction left unmatched. CDR1 and CDR2 (germline): ENHRY, SYGVKD. For the CDR3, the DNA is TGTGCCATCAGTATGGGACAGGGTGGAATTGGCATTCAGTACTTC. Amino acid sequence: CAISMGQGGIGIQYF.

The rearrangement uses TRBV19 and TRBJ2-2, with 9 bases matching TRBD1. The CDR3 loop spans 16 amino acids. The germline V gene has CDR1 LNHDA and CDR2 SQIVND (reference sequence). The junction had 5 bases not matched to a gene; V was cut back by 3 bases and J by 3 bases. The CDR3 region is CASSIAGQGYTGELFF. The CDR3, as DNA: TGTGCCAGTAGTATCGCAGGACAGGGGTACACCGGGGAGCTGTTTTTT. Combining the CDR3 with reference TRBV19 and TRBJ2-2 gives the whole variable domain DGGITQSPKYLFRKEGQNVTLSCEQNLNHDAMYWYRQDPGQGLRLIYYSQIVNDFQKGDIAEGYSVSREKKESFPLTVTSAQKNPTAFYLCASSIAGQGYTGELFFGEGSRLTVL.

The chain couples TRBV6-2 or TRBV6-3 to TRBJ1-3, with 10 bases lining up with TRBD1. Germline V gene sequence: CDR1 MNHEY, CDR2 SVGEGT. The CDR3 totals 15 residues. V lost 6 bases to trimming and J lost 8 bases; unmatched junction nucleotides: 10. DNA of the CDR3: TGTGCCAGCAGCCCCTCCGGGACAGGGGTTGACACCATATATTTT. Amino acid sequence: CASSPSGTGVDTIYF.

V and J are TRBV4-1 and TRBJ1-5; D is unresolved. CDR3 size: 16 residues. The V end was cut by 0 bases, the J end by 6 bases, with 15 bases between. The germline CDR1 and CDR2 sequences are MGHRA and YSYEKL. The CDR3 is CASSQDLRMGGQPQHF. The DNA for the CDR3 is TGCGCCAGCAGCCAAGATCTTCGGATGGGTGGTCAGCCCCAGCATTTT.